This is a list of T cell receptor beta chains from one sample in a study of T cell repertoires in cytomegalovirus infection. A single record per CDR3 protein comes from TCRdb applying MiXCR to the reads. Of around 330,000 distinct CDR3 sequences in the sample, under 20% were seen once. The sample consisted of PBMCs. The receptors originated from a human donor in good health (CMV status not recorded). Some clones in this sample may be carry-over from other donors' samples. The CDR3 runs from the conserved cysteine through the conserved F or W. The order of the fields is D gene, clone size, V gene, J gene, CDR3 DNA, CDR3 protein. D genes are given only for firm matches. Clone size is stated in some rows and not others, as once, few, many or a class when expanded.

>TRBD1|NA|TRBV10-3|TRBJ1-3
TGTGCCATCAGTGACCCGACAGGGGCGAGCTCTGGAAACACCATATATTTT
CAISDPTGASSGNTIYF
>NA|few|TRBV10-3|TRBJ1-1
TGTGCCATCAGTGAAGGTGGGACTGAAGCTTTCTTT
CAISEGGTEAFF
>TRBD1|NA|TRBV6-5|TRBJ1-2
TGTGCCAGCAGACCCTCGGGACAGCTATTTTATGGCTACACCTTC
CASRPSGQLFYGYTF
>TRBD1|NA|TRBV2|TRBJ2-3
TGTGCCAGCACCGCGACAGGGTTTTCGCCAGATACGCAGTATTTT
CASTATGFSPDTQYF
>TRBD2|many|TRBV12-3/TRBV12-4|TRBJ2-3
TGTGCCAGCAGTTTTGGGACGGGGGGATTCACAGATACGCAGTATTTT
CASSFGTGGFTDTQYF
>NA|NA|TRBV7-8|TRBJ1-5
TGTGCCAGCAGCTTCACAGGGAGCGATCAGCCCCAGCATTTT
CASSFTGSDQPQHF
>TRBD2|NA|TRBV11-2|TRBJ2-7
TGTGCCAGCAGCTTAGTTGCGGGGGGGTACGAGCAGTACTTC
CASSLVAGGYEQYF
>NA|NA|TRBV12-3/TRBV12-4|TRBJ1-5
TGTGCCAGCAGTCTCCGACAGGACAATCAGCCCCAGCATTTT
CASSLRQDNQPQHF
>NA|few|TRBV18|TRBJ1-2
TGTGCCAGCTCACCACCGGAACAGGGTAGTAGGGGCTACACCTTC
CASSPPEQGSRGYTF
>TRBD1|many|TRBV12-3/TRBV12-4|TRBJ2-1
TGTGCCAGCAGCCCCCGACAGGGGGCGGACAATGAGCAGTTCTTC
CASSPRQGADNEQFF
>NA|many|TRBV15|TRBJ2-3
TGTGCCACCAGCAGGGGCCTTGGACAGCTCGCAGATACGCAGTATTTT
CATSRGLGQLADTQYF
>TRBD2|few|TRBV10-3|TRBJ2-1
TGTGCCATCAGGAGGGGTAGCGGGGGCGCGAGTAGGGATGAGCAGTTCTTC
CAIRRGSGGASRDEQFF
>NA|many|TRBV28|TRBJ2-3
TGTGCCAGCAGTGGAGGGATCACAGATACGCAGTATTTT
CASSGGITDTQYF
>TRBD2|many|TRBV7-2|TRBJ2-5
TGTGCCAGCAGCTTAACCTTTATAGCGGGGGAGACCCAGTACTTC
CASSLTFIAGETQYF
>NA|many|TRBV7-9|TRBJ1-1
TGTGCCAGCAGATTCGGTGGGCCATCGAACACTGAAGCTTTCTTT
CASRFGGPSNTEAFF
>NA|few|TRBV28|TRBJ2-2
TGTGCCTCAAAGACATCGAACACCGGGGAGCTGTTTTTT
CASKTSNTGELFF
>NA|many|TRBV19|TRBJ2-7
TGTGCCAGTAGTGAACAAGGGAAAACTTACGAGCAGTACTTC
CASSEQGKTYEQYF
>NA|NA|TRBV28|TRBJ2-3
TGTGCCAGCTCCGGAGAGAATACGCAGTATTTT
CASSGENTQYF
>NA|NA|TRBV5-6|TRBJ1-2
TGTGCCAGCAGCTCGGATGGTTACTATGGCTACACCTTC
CASSSDGYYGYTF
>NA|few|TRBV20-1|TRBJ2-1
TGCAGTGCTAGAGACCCCGTGGCCAGACTCCTCAATGAGCAGTTCTTC
CSARDPVARLLNEQFF
>NA|many|TRBV7-2|TRBJ2-5
TGTGCCAGCAGACGACAACCCTACTACCAAGAGACCCAGTACTTC
CASRRQPYYQETQYF
>NA|few|TRBV29-1|TRBJ1-2
TGCAGCGTTGCCCGGGACACCCTGAGCTATGGCTACACCTTC
CSVARDTLSYGYTF
>TRBD1|NA|TRBV20-1|TRBJ1-2
TGCAGTGCTACCGCGCTGACAGGGGATTATGGCTACACCTTC
CSATALTGDYGYTF
>NA|NA|TRBV7-8|TRBJ1-4
TGTGCCAGCAGCCCGCGGCAGGGGATCGAAAAACTGTTTTTT
CASSPRQGIEKLFF
>NA|many|TRBV10-3|TRBJ2-5
TGTGCCATCAGTGAACCAGGGAGAGGCAGCCAAGAGACCCAGTACTTC
CAISEPGRGSQETQYF
>NA|NA|TRBV14|TRBJ2-5
TGTGCCAGCAGCCAAGCGGGGGTACAGACCCAGTACTTC
CASSQAGVQTQYF
>TRBD1|NA|TRBV10-3|TRBJ2-7
TGTGCCATCAGTGCAAACCGGGGACAGCATCAGTACTTC
CAISANRGQHQYF
>NA|many|TRBV7-2|TRBJ2-5
TGTGCCAGCAGCTTTACGGGACCTAGTGAGACCCAGTACTTC
CASSFTGPSETQYF
>TRBD2|NA|TRBV6-5|TRBJ2-5
TGTGCCAGCAGTTACTCGACGGGGGGGCTCTTAGAGACCCAGTACTTC
CASSYSTGGLLETQYF
>TRBD1|NA|TRBV20-1|TRBJ1-6
TGCAGTGCTAGAGATCGGACAGGGATCTATAATTCACCCCTCCACTTT
CSARDRTGIYNSPLHF
>NA|many|TRBV12-3/TRBV12-4|TRBJ2-1
TGTGCCAGCAGTTTATTCGGCTCCTACAATGAGCAGTTCTTC
CASSLFGSYNEQFF
>NA|many|TRBV12-3/TRBV12-4|TRBJ1-5
TGTGCCAGCACCCGAGGGGTCCTCAATCAGCCCCAGCATTTT
CASTRGVLNQPQHF
>NA|many|TRBV7-2|TRBJ1-5
TGTGCCAGCAGCTGGAGATTTGGCAATCAGCCCCAGCATTTT
CASSWRFGNQPQHF
>NA|few|TRBV20-1|TRBJ2-7
TGCAGTGGAACAGAAGGGCTCTACGAGCAGTACTTC
CSGTEGLYEQYF
>NA|many|TRBV7-2|TRBJ2-3
TGTGCCAGCAGCTCCTCTAGAAGAATGGCAGATACGCAGTATTTT
CASSSSRRMADTQYF
>TRBD2|many|TRBV4-2|TRBJ2-2
TGTGCCAGCAGCCAAGACCTACTAGCGGGGGCCAACACCGGGGAGCTGTTTTTT
CASSQDLLAGANTGELFF
>NA|few|TRBV20-1|TRBJ1-5
TGCAGTGCTAGTTTGGGGGGAAGCAATCAGCCCCAGCATTTT
CSASLGGSNQPQHF
>NA|once|TRBV2|TRBJ1-5
TGTGCCAGTAAGAGGGAATGGGGGAGCAATCAGCCCCAGCATTTT
CASKREWGSNQPQHF
>NA|NA|TRBV10-3|TRBJ1-5
TGTGCCATCAGCGAAGGGGCCGGCGGGTGGCCCCAGCATTTT
CAISEGAGGWPQHF
>TRBD2|NA|TRBV10-2|TRBJ2-6
TGCGCCAGCAGGGCCCTAGCGGGGGGTACCTCTGGGGCCAACGTCCTGACTTTC
CASRALAGGTSGANVLTF
>NA|NA|TRBV6-5|TRBJ2-3
TGTGCCAGCAGTTCAGGGGGGGCTGTTTCTTTT
CASSSGGAVSF
>TRBD1|NA|TRBV18|TRBJ1-5
TGTGCCAGCTCACCAGAGACAGGGATCAATCAGCCCCAGCATTTT
CASSPETGINQPQHF
>NA|few|TRBV19|TRBJ2-1
TGTGCCAGTGCGACAGCGGCGATAGACAATGAGCAGTTCTTC
CASATAAIDNEQFF
>NA|many|TRBV12-3/TRBV12-4|TRBJ2-7
TGTGCCAGCAGACGAGGCCTCCGGGACGAGCAGTACTTC
CASRRGLRDEQYF
>TRBD1|many|TRBV19|TRBJ1-5
TGTGCCAGTAGTCCTTCGGCCGAGCAGGGGGGAATTTATAGCAATCAGCCCCAGCATTTT
CASSPSAEQGGIYSNQPQHF
>TRBD1|NA|TRBV4-1|TRBJ2-5
TGCGCCAGCAGCCAAGATTTGACAGGGAAGACCCAGTACTTC
CASSQDLTGKTQYF
>NA|NA|TRBV7-8|TRBJ1-4
TGTGCCAGCAGCTTAGTCAGAAATAGTGAAAAACTGTTTTTT
CASSLVRNSEKLFF
>TRBD2|many|TRBV7-2|TRBJ2-1
TGTGCCAGCAGCTACCAAGCGGGGGTATACAATGAGCAGTTCTTC
CASSYQAGVYNEQFF
>TRBD1|few|TRBV6-6|TRBJ2-1
TGTGCCAGCAGGGGACAGGGGGCCAGTGAGCAGTTCTTC
CASRGQGASEQFF
>NA|NA|TRBV29-1|TRBJ2-7
TGCAGCGTTGAAGTCATCTTGGGGGAGGAAGGCGAGCAGTACTTC
CSVEVILGEEGEQYF
>NA|many|TRBV5-6|TRBJ1-1
TGTGCCAGCAGCCAGTTCGTCGAGGAACTCACTGAAGCTTTCTTT
CASSQFVEELTEAFF
>TRBD1|NA|TRBV12-3/TRBV12-4|TRBJ1-1
TGTGCCAGCAGCTCACACGACAGGGGCCTCGGCGCTTTCTTT
CASSSHDRGLGAFF
>NA|many|TRBV7-2|TRBJ1-6
TGTGCCAGCAGCGTAAACCGGGCGAATAATTCACCCCTCCACTTT
CASSVNRANNSPLHF
>NA|NA|TRBV19|TRBJ1-6
TGTGCCAGTAGTGAACACAGATATGGTTCACCCCTCCACTTT
CASSEHRYGSPLHF
>NA|many|TRBV14|TRBJ1-4
TGTGCCAGCAGCTTAACACAGGGTGGAAAACTGTTTTTT
CASSLTQGGKLFF
>NA|many|TRBV6-1|TRBJ1-1
TGTGCCAGCGGAAGGAACAGGGCTAACACTGAAGCTTTCTTT
CASGRNRANTEAFF
>NA|many|TRBV7-8|TRBJ1-5
TGTGCCAGCAGCCAAGTGCCAGGGAATCAGCCCCAGCATTTT
CASSQVPGNQPQHF
>TRBD1|many|TRBV7-4|TRBJ1-4
TGTGCCAGCAGCTTATTTCGGGACAGGAACCCCACTAATGAAAAACTGTTTTTT
CASSLFRDRNPTNEKLFF
>NA|NA|TRBV10-3|TRBJ1-2
TGTGCCAGTAGTCCGGGCTTTCATGGCTACACCTTC
CASSPGFHGYTF
>NA|NA|TRBV2|TRBJ1-2
TGTGCCAGCAGTGATATGGCGCCCTATGGCTACACCTTC
CASSDMAPYGYTF